Each of the 26 T cell receptor beta chains below was sequenced from the same sample in a study of T cells after yellow fever vaccination. TCRdb re-derived calls from the 5' RACE reads in MiXCR, one entry per CDR3 protein. This table has around 260,000 distinct CDR3 sequences, about 5.2% appearing once. Specimen: CD4+ T cells sorted from PBMCs, collected on the day of the yellow fever booster vaccination. The receptors were sampled from a man younger than 30 who received the YFV17D yellow fever vaccine.

This chain uses TRBV5-1 with TRBJ2-3; D unresolved. This CDR3 is built from 16 residues. Germline lookup yields CDR1 SGHRS and CDR2 YFSETQ. The V end was cut by 2 bases, the J end by 4 bases, with 17 bases between. The CDR3 reads CASSFRSSSIPDTQYF. The CDR3 DNA follows: TGCGCCAGCAGCTTTCGGTCTAGTTCGATCCCAGATACGCAGTATTTT.

The sample holds many counts of this clonotype. The J gene is TRBJ1-2, the V gene TRBV12-3 or TRBV12-4; D ambiguous. The CDR3 length is 12 residues. V lost 3 bases and J lost 6, with 8 bases in between. The CDR3 DNA follows: TGTGCCAGCAGTTTGTCCGGGGATGGCTACACCTTC. This translates into CASSLSGDGYTF.

The sample holds many counts of this clonotype. The chain combines TRBV4-3 with TRBJ1-5; no firm D call. Germline assignment: CDR1 LGHNA and CDR2 YSLEER. The ends were cut back, 5 bases at V and 5 bases at J, with 13 bases in the middle. This CDR3 contains 14 residues. The CDR3 bases are TGCGCCAGCAGCAAGGTGGCAAATCATCAGCCCCAGCATTTT. It encodes CASSKVANHQPQHF.

The chain employs TRBV5-6 and TRBJ1-4, with 9 bases identical to TRBD1. The CDR3 length is 16 residues. Germline loops: CDR1 SGHDT, CDR2 YYEEEE. With V trimmed by 3 bases and J by 13 bases, 16 bases remained unmatched. The CDR3 protein is CASSYRDRALTSGLFF. The CDR3 DNA is TGTGCCAGCAGCTACCGGGACAGGGCCCTTACCTCGGGACTGTTTTTT.

This clonotype was observed many times. This chain links TRBV12-3 or TRBV12-4 with TRBJ2-6; no clear D. This CDR3 is built from 14 residues. The V end was cut by 5 bases, the J end by 0 bases, with 5 bases between. The CDR3 region has the DNA TGTGCCAGCAGTAGGAACTCTGGGGCCAACGTCCTGACTTTC. This encodes CASSRNSGANVLTF.

This clonotype was counted a few times. This rearrangement joins TRBV7-2 to TRBJ2-2, with TRBD2 as a possible D gene (5 bases). Deletions cut 11 bases from V and 6 bases from J, with 16 bases between. CDR3 length equals 13 residues. The germline V gene encodes CDR1 SGHTA and CDR2 FQGNSA. CDR3 region: CAGERVGSGELFF. CDR3 coding DNA: TGTGCCGGGGAGAGGGTCGGGTCCGGGGAGCTGTTTTTT. The full variable domain, its missing parts supplied by reference TRBV7-2 and TRBJ2-2, is GAGVSQSPSNKVTEKGKDVELRCDPISGHTALYWYRQSLGQGLEFLIYFQGNSAPDKSGLPSDRFSAERTGGSVSTLTIQRTQQEDSAVYLCAGERVGSGELFFGEGSRLTVL.

The table lists this clonotype with a few counts. This chain connects TRBV18 to TRBJ1-1, with TRBD1 matching over 10 bases. The CDR3 is 16 residues long. From germline, CDR1 is KGHSH and CDR2 LQKENI. The ends lost 5 bases at V and 4 bases at J; junction bases unmatched: 10. The CDR3 DNA reads TGTGCCAGCTCATCCGGGACAGGGGTTCAGGGCACTGAAGCTTTCTTT. It translates to CASSSGTGVQGTEAFF.

This rearrangement joins TRBV7-7 to TRBJ2-5, with D tentatively TRBD1 or TRBD2 (5 bases each). V lost 5 bases to trimming and J lost 2 bases, with 9 bases between them. This CDR3 contains 13 residues. The germline CDR1 and CDR2 sequences are SSHAT and FNYEAQ (reference sequence). The DNA for the CDR3 is TGTGCCAGCAGCCGGGACCATCAAGAGACCCAGTACTTC. This translates into CASSRDHQETQYF. Full variable domain (remainder filled in from reference TRBV7-7 and TRBJ2-5): GAGVSQSPRYKVTKRGQDVTLRCDPISSHATLYWYQQALGQGPEFLTYFNYEAQPDKSGLPSDRFSAERPEGSISTLTIQRTEQRDSAMYRCASSRDHQETQYFGPGTRLLVL.

This clonotype was counted only a few times. The CDR3 spells CASALWGRAEINTEAFF. The DNA for the CDR3 is TGTGCTAGTGCCCTGTGGGGGAGGGCTGAGATAAACACTGAAGCTTTCTTT. The chain uses TRBV12-5 and TRBJ1-1; the D gene is possibly TRBD1 (5 bases). The germline gives CDR1 LGHNT, CDR2 FRNRAP. Trimming removed 7 bases from V and 2 bases from J, with 23 bases in between. CDR3 length: 17 amino acids.

CDR3 DNA: TGCGCCAGCAGCTTAATTCCGGGGACAGGGACTACTGAGCAGTTCTTC. The encoded protein is CASSLIPGTGTTEQFF. The chain uses TRBV5-1 and TRBJ2-1; the match to TRBD1 covers 9 bases. CDR3 length: 16 amino acids. Germline CDR1 and CDR2: SGHRS and YFSETQ. Trimming at V came to 2 bases and at J to 9 bases, leaving 12 bases not matched to a gene.

This clonotype was detected ten times or more. The V call is TRBV7-9, the J call TRBJ2-3; no clear D gene. The V end lost 5 bases, the J end lost 5 bases, and 8 bases lay between the germline ends. Germline V gene sequence: CDR1 SEHNR, CDR2 FQNEAQ (reference sequence). The CDR3 spans 12 residues. The CDR3 DNA sequence: TGTGCCAGCAGCGGGGTCCTAGATACGCAGTATTTT. Its translation is CASSGVLDTQYF.

This clonotype turned up a few times. The genes are TRBV6-5 and TRBJ1-4; TRBD1 is a possible D gene (5 bases). Germline CDR1 is MNHEY and CDR2 is SVGAGI. This CDR3 region has 14 residues. V was trimmed by 1 base and J by 7 bases, leaving 10 bases between them. CDR3 sequence: CASSYWGLGEKLFF. CDR3 DNA sequence: TGTGCCAGCAGTTACTGGGGACTGGGTGAAAAACTGTTTTTT.

This clonotype was found a few times. The CDR3 region is CASSFRQGVSGNTIYF. The CDR3, as DNA: TGTGCCAGCAGCTTCCGACAGGGTGTCTCTGGAAACACCATATATTTT. This chain connects TRBV11-2 to TRBJ1-3; 7 bases match TRBD1. This CDR3 has 16 amino acids. Germline V gives CDR1 SGHAT, CDR2 FQNNGV. Losses at the gene ends were 3 bases for V and 0 bases for J; bases not matched to a gene: 5.

This clonotype came up a few times. DNA for the CDR3: TGTGCCAGCAGCCGGCCAGGCCCCGGGGAGCTGTTTTTT. This gives the protein CASSRPGPGELFF. The rearrangement links TRBV5-6 to TRBJ2-2; D call uncertain. CDR1 is SGHDT and CDR2 is YYEEEE in the germline V gene. The length of the CDR3 is 13 residues. Trimming shortened V by 4 bases and J by 6 bases, and 10 bases separated the two germline ends.

This clonotype was detected a few times. The V gene is TRBV28, the J gene TRBJ1-5, with D possibly matching TRBD1 (5 bases). V was trimmed by 9 bases and J by 4 bases, leaving 13 bases between them. CDR1 and CDR2 from the germline V gene are MDHEN and SYDVKM. CDR3 length: 13 amino acids. CDR3 sequence: CASARGTNQPQHF. As DNA, the CDR3 is TGTGCCAGTGCTCGGGGGACGAATCAGCCCCAGCATTTT.

This clonotype was detected a few times. This rearrangement joins TRBV12-3 or TRBV12-4 to TRBJ1-4, with TRBD1 as a possible D gene (6 bases). Trimming removed 2 bases at V and 4 bases at J, with 14 bases between. This CDR3 spans 16 amino acids. The CDR3 DNA sequence: TGTGCCAGCAGTTTATCCCCCGGACAGCTTAATGAAAAACTGTTTTTT. This sequence encodes CASSLSPGQLNEKLFF.

This clonotype was seen repeatedly, ten times or more. The CDR3 loop reads CASRQTVNTGELFF. The CDR3 DNA reads TGCGCCAGCAGACAGACAGTGAACACCGGGGAGCTGTTTTTT. V usage is TRBV5-1 and J usage is TRBJ2-2, with D perhaps TRBD1 (5 bases). Germline CDR1 is SGHRS and CDR2 is YFSETQ. This CDR3 is 14 amino acids long. Trimming took off 5 bases at V and 1 base at J, with 9 bases between the two ends.

V usage is TRBV19 and J usage is TRBJ2-1; 7 bases are shared with TRBD2. CDR3 size: 13 residues. V shed 6 bases, J shed 9 bases, and the junction held 8 bases outside the gene matches. Germline values: CDR1 LNHDA, CDR2 SQIVND (reference sequence). The chain's CDR3 is CASRLAGRVEQFF. Here the CDR3 DNA reads TGTGCCAGTAGGCTTGCGGGGAGGGTTGAGCAGTTCTTC.

This clonotype was counted ten times or more. Here the CDR3 reads CASSPVGDGYTF. Here the CDR3 DNA reads TGCGCCAGCAGCCCTGTTGGGGATGGCTACACCTTC. The V and J genes are TRBV5-1 and TRBJ1-2; D ambiguous. The CDR3 is made up of 12 amino acids. The V end lost 4 bases, the J end lost 6 bases, and 10 bases lay between the germline ends. Germline values: CDR1 SGHRS, CDR2 YFSETQ.

The rearrangement joins TRBV7-9 to TRBJ1-2, with no clear D. This CDR3 is 12 amino acids long. V gave up 5 bases and J gave up 7 bases, with 11 bases separating them. The germline gives CDR1 SEHNR, CDR2 FQNEAQ (reference sequence). The CDR3 sequence is CASSAVDLGYTF. CDR3 bases: TGTGCCAGCAGCGCCGTTGACCTTGGCTACACCTTC.

This clonotype was detected ten times or more. The V call is TRBV5-1, the J call TRBJ2-2, with 9 bases matching TRBD1. J was trimmed by 5 bases and V by 4 bases; bases with no gene match: 6. This CDR3 has 15 residues. Germline V gene lookup returns CDR1 SGHRS and CDR2 YFSETQ. This chain's CDR3 is CASSTDRGSTGELFF. DNA for the CDR3: TGCGCCAGCAGCACAGACAGGGGGAGTACCGGGGAGCTGTTTTTT.

This clonotype occurred once. The CDR3, as DNA: TGTGCCAGCAGCTTAGATCATGGGTCCTACGAGCAGTACTTC. Translated: CASSLDHGSYEQYF. V and J are TRBV11-3 and TRBJ2-7; D gene unclear. V was pared by 0 bases and J by 1 base, with 7 bases between. CDR1 is SGHNT and CDR2 is YENEEA in the germline V gene. This CDR3 region has 14 residues.

The chain joins TRBV20-1 to TRBJ2-7, with 8 nucleotides matching TRBD2. The CDR3 consists of 13 residues. V lost 6 bases, J lost 2 bases, and 6 bases stayed unmatched. The V gene's germline CDR1 is DFQATT and CDR2 SNEGSKA (reference sequence). The CDR3 spells CSARGGSTYEQYV. The CDR3 bases are TGCAGTGCCCGGGGGGGTTCGACCTACGAGCAGTACGTC.

The chain uses TRBV7-7 and TRBJ2-5, with 7 bases fitting TRBD1. Germline assignment: CDR1 SSHAT and CDR2 FNYEAQ (reference sequence). This CDR3 has 14 residues. The CDR3 loop is CASSPAGGRETQYF. For the CDR3, the DNA is TGTGCTAGCTCGCCCGCAGGGGGTCGAGAGACCCAGTACTTC.

The J gene is TRBJ1-3, the V gene TRBV18, with 7 positions matching TRBD1. V was clipped by 3 bases and J by 0 bases; unmatched bases: 2. Per the germline V gene, CDR1 is KGHSH and CDR2 is LQKENI. The CDR3 sequence is 15 residues long. The CDR3 DNA reads as TGTGCCAGCTCACCGGGACAGCTCTCTGGAAACACCATATATTTT. Translating it yields CASSPGQLSGNTIYF.

This clonotype was seen at least ten times. The rearrangement uses TRBV20-1 and TRBJ2-3; possibly TRBD1 or TRBD2 for D (5 bases each). The CDR3 loop spans 13 amino acids. Germline V CDR1 and CDR2: DFQATT, SNEGSKA (reference sequence). Trimming stripped 0 bases from V and 12 bases from J, with 16 bases between. DNA for the CDR3: TGCAGTGCTAGAGATGGGACCCGACTGGACCAGTATTTT. Residues: CSARDGTRLDQYF.